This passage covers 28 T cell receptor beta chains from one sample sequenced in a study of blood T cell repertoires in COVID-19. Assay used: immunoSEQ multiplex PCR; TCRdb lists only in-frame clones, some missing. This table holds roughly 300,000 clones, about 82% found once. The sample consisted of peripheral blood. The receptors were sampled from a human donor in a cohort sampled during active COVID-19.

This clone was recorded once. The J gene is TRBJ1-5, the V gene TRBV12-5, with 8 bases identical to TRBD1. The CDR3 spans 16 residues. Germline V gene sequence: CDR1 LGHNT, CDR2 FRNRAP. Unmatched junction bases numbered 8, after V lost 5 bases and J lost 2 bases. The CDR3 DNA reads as TGTGCTAGTGGTGTCGGACAGGGAAGGGGCAATCAGCCCCAGCATTTT. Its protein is CASGVGQGRGNQPQHF.

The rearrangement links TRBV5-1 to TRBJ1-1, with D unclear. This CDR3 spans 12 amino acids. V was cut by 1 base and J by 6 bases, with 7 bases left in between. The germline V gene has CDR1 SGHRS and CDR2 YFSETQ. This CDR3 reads CASSLRGPEAFF. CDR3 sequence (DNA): TGCGCCAGCAGCTTGAGAGGGCCTGAAGCTTTCTTT.

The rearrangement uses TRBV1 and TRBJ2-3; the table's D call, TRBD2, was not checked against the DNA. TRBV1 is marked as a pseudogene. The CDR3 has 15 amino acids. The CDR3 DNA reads TGCACCAGCAGCCCCCTCCCCCGGGGCACAGATACGCAGTATTTT. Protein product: CTSSPLPRGTDTQYF.

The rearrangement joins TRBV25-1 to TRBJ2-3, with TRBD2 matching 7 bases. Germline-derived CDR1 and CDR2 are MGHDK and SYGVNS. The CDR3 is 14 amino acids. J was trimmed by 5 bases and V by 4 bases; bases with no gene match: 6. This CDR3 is CASSGPSGKDTQYF. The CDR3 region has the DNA TGTGCCAGCAGTGGACCTAGCGGAAAAGATACGCAGTATTTT.

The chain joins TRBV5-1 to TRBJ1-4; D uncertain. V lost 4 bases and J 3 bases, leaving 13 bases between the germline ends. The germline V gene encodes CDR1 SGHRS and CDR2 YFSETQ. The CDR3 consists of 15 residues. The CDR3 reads CASSDILSANEKLFF. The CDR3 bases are TGCGCCAGCAGCGACATTTTATCAGCTAATGAAAAACTGTTTTTT.

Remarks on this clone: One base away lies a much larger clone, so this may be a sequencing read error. CDR3 in DNA: TGTGCCAGTAGTCCCGGGACAGGGGGCTACGAGCAGTACTTC. As protein: CASSPGTGGYEQYF. This chain links TRBV19 with TRBJ2-7; 11 positions match TRBD1. The CDR3 sequence is 14 residues long. Germline V gene sequence: CDR1 LNHDA, CDR2 SQIVND (reference sequence). J gave up 3 bases and V 5 bases, and 3 bases lay outside the gene matches.

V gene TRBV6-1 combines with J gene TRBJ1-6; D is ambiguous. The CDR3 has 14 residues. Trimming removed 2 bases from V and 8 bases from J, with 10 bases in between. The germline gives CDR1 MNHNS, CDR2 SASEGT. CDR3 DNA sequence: TGTGCCAGCAGTGAATCTTTGGGCTATTCACCCCTCCACTTT. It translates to CASSESLGYSPLHF.

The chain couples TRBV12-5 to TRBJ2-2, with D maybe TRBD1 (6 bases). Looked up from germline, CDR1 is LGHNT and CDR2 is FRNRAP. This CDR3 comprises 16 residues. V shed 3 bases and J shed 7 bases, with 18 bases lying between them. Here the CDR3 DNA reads TGTGCTAGTGGTTTAAGGCCCCAGGGGATCGGCGGGGAGCTGTTTTTT. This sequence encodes CASGLRPQGIGGELFF. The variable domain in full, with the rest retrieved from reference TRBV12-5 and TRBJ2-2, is DARVTQTPRHKVTEMGQEVTMRCQPILGHNTVFWYRQTMMQGLELLAYFRNRAPLDDSGMPKDRFSAEMPDATLATLKIQPSEPRDSAVYFCASGLRPQGIGGELFFGEGSRLTVL.

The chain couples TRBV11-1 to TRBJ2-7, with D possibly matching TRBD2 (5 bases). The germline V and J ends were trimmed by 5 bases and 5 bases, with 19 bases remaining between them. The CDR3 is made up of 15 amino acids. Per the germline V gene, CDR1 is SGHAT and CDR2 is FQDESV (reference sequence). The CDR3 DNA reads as TGTGCCAGCAGCCCCACCCGGGGTAATTCCCACGAGCAGTACTTC. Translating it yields CASSPTRGNSHEQYF.

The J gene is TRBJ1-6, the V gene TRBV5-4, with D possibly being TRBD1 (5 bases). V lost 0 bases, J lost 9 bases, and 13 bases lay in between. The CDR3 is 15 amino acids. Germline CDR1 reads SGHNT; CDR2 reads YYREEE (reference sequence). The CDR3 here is CASSLAQGSLSPLHF. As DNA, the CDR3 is TGTGCCAGCAGCTTGGCTCAGGGATCTCTTTCACCCCTCCACTTT.

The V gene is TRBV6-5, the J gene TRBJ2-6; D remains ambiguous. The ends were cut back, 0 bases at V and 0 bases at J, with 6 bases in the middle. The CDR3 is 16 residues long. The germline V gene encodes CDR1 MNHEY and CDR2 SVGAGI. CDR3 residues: CASSYSQNSGANVLTF. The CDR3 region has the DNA TGTGCCAGCAGTTACTCGCAGAACTCTGGGGCCAACGTCCTGACTTTC.

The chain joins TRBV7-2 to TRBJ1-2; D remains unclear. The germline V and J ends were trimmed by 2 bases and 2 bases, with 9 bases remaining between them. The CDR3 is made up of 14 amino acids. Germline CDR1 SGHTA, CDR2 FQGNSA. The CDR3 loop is CASSLLRGNYGYTF. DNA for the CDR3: TGTGCCAGCAGCTTATTGCGAGGGAACTATGGCTACACCTTC.

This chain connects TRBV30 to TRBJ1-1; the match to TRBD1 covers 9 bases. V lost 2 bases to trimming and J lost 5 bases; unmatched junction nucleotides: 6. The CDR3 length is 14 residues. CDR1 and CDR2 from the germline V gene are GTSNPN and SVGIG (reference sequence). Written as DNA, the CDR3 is TGTGCCTGGAGTCCTAACAGGGGGCGGACTGAAGCTTTCTTT. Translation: CAWSPNRGRTEAFF. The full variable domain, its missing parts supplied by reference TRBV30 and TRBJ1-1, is SQTIHQWPATLVQPVGSPLSLECTVEGTSNPNLYWYRQAAGRGLQLLFYSVGIGQISSEVPQNLSASRPQDRQFILSSKKLLLSDSGFYLCAWSPNRGRTEAFFGQGTRLTVV.

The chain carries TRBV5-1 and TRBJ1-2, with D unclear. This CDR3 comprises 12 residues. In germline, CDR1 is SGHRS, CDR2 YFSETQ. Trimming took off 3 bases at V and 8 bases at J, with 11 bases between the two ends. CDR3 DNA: TGCGCCAGCAGCTCCTCCTCGGGGGGCTACACCTTC. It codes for CASSSSSGGYTF.

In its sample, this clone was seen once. CDR3 residues: CASSLHPRGLGSPLHF. CDR3 DNA sequence: TGTGCCAGCAGCTTACACCCGAGGGGGTTGGGTTCACCCCTCCACTTT. V usage is TRBV7-2 and J usage is TRBJ1-6; tentatively, D is TRBD1 (6 bases). Trimming left V 2 bases short and J 9 bases short, with 17 bases between. The CDR3 extends over 16 amino acids. CDR1 SGHTA and CDR2 FQGNSA come from the germline V gene. The full variable domain, its missing parts supplied by reference TRBV7-2 and TRBJ1-6, is GAGVSQSPSNKVTEKGKDVELRCDPISGHTALYWYRQSLGQGLEFLIYFQGNSAPDKSGLPSDRFSAERTGGSVSTLTIQRTQQEDSAVYLCASSLHPRGLGSPLHFGNGTRLTVT.

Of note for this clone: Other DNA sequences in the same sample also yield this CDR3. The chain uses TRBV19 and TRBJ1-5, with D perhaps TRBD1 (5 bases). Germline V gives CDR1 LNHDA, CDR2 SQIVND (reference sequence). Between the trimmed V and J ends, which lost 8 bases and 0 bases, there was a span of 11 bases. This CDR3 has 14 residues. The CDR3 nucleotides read TGTGCCAGTGCAGGGTACTATAGCAATCAGCCCCAGCATTTT. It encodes CASAGYYSNQPQHF.

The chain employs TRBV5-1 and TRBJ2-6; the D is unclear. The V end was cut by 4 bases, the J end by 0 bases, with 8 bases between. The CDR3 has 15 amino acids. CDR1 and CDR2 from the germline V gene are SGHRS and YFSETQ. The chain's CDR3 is CASSDTASGANVLTF. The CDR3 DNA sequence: TGCGCCAGCAGCGACACAGCCTCTGGGGCCAACGTCCTGACTTTC.

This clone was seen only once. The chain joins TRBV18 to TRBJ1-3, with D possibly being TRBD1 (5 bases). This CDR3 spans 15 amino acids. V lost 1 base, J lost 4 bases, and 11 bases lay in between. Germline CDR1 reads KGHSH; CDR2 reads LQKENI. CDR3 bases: TGTGCCAGCTCACCACAGGGAGGGGCAGGAAACACCATATATTTT. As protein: CASSPQGGAGNTIYF.

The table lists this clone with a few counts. The CDR3 reads CASSSRRGGNTGELFF. In DNA form, the CDR3 reads TGTGCCAGCAGTTCCCGAAGAGGGGGAAACACCGGGGAGCTGTTTTTT. The gene calls are TRBV27 and TRBJ2-2, with D possibly matching TRBD1 (6 bases). The germline V gene has CDR1 MNHEY and CDR2 SMNVEV (reference sequence). This CDR3 has 16 residues. Trimming removed 4 bases from V and 2 bases from J, with 14 bases in between.

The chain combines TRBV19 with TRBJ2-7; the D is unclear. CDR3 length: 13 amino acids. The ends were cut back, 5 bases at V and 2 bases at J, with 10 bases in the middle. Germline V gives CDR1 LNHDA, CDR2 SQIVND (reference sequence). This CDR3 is CASSAYRAYEQYF. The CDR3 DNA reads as TGTGCCAGTAGTGCTTACAGAGCCTACGAGCAGTACTTC.

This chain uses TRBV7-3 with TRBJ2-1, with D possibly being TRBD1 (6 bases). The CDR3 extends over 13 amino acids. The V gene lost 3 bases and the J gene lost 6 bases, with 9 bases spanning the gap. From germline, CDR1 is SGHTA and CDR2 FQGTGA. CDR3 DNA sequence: TGTGCCAGCAGCTTTGGGACATTCAATGAGCAGTTCTTC. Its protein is CASSFGTFNEQFF.

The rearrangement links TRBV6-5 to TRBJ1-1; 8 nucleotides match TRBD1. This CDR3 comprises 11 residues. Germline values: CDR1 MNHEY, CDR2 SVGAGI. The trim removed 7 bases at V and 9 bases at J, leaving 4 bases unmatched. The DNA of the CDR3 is TGTGCCAGCACCCGGGACAGGAAAGCTTTCTTT. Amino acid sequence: CASTRDRKAFF.

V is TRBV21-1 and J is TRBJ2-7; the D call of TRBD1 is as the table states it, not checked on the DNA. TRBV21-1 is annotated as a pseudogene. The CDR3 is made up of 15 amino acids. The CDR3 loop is CASSPEDRGVYEQYF. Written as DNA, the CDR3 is TGTGCCAGCAGCCCCGAGGACAGGGGTGTTTACGAGCAGTACTTC.

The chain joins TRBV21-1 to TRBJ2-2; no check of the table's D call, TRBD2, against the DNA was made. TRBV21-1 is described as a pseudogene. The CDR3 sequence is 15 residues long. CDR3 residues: CASSKVGTSTGELFF. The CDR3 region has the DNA TGTGCCAGCAGCAAAGTGGGGACTTCCACCGGGGAGCTGTTTTTT.

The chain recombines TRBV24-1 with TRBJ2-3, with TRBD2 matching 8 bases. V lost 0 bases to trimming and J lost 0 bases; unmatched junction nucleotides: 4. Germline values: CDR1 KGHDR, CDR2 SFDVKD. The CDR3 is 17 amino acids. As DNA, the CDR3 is TGTGCCACCAGTGATTTGATGGGCGGGGGGAGCACAGATACGCAGTATTTT. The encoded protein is CATSDLMGGGSTDTQYF.

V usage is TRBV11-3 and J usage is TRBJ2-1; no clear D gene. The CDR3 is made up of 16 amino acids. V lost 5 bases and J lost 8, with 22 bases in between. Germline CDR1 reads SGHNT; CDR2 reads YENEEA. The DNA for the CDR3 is TGTGCCAGCAGCCCAGACCGACTCCGATTTTTTGATGAGCAGTTCTTC. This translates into CASSPDRLRFFDEQFF.

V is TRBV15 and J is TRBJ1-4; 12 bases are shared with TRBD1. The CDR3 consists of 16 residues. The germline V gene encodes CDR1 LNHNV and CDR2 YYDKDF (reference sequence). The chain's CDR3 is CATAGDRGRDGEKLFF. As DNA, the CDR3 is TGTGCAACCGCCGGGGACAGGGGGCGCGACGGTGAAAAACTGTTTTTT. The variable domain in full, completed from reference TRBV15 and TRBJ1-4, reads DAMVIQNPRYQVTQFGKPVTLSCSQTLNHNVMYWYQQKSSQAPKLLFHYYDKDFNNEADTPDNFQSRRPNTSFCFLDIRSPGLGDTAMYLCATAGDRGRDGEKLFFGSGTQLSVL.

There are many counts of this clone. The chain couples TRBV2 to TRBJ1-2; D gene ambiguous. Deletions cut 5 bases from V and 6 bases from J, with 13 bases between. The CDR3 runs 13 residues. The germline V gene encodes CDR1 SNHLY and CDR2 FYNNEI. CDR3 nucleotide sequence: TGTGCCAGCAGTCGGTCGGGAAGAGATGGCTACACCTTC. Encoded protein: CASSRSGRDGYTF.